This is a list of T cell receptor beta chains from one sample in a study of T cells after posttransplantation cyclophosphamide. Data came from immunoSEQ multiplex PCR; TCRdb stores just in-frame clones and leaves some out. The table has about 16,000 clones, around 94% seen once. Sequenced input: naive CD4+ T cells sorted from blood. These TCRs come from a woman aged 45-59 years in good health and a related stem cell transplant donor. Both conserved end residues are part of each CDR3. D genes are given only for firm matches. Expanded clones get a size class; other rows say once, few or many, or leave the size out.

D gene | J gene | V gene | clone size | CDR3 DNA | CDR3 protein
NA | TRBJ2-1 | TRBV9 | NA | TGTGCCAGCAGCACCACTAGCCGCGACAATGAGCAGTTCTTC | CASSTTSRDNEQFF
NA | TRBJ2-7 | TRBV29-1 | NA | TGCAGCGCGCGGGACTCCGCAACTTGGCAGTACTTC | CSARDSATWQYF
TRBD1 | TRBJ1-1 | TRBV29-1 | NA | TGCAGCGTTGGTGGGACAGTGAACACTGAAGCTTTCTTT | CSVGGTVNTEAFF
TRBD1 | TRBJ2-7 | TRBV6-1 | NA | TGTGCCAGCACGATCAGGGGGTCATCCTACGAGCAGTACTTC | CASTIRGSSYEQYF
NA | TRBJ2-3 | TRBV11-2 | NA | TGTGCCAGCAGCTCGATCCAGGGCGCAGATACGCAGTATTTT | CASSSIQGADTQYF
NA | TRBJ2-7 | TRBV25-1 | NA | TGTGCCAGCAGTGAGTCCAGGGGCTTTTACGGGCAGTACTTC | CASSESRGFYGQYF
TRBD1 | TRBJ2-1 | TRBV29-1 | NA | TGCAGCGTCGGACAGGGGTATGACAATGAGCAGTTCTTC | CSVGQGYDNEQFF
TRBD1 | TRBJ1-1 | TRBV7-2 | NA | TGTGCCAGCAGAAAAAGGACAGGGGAGGGCACTGAAGCTTTCTTT | CASRKRTGEGTEAFF
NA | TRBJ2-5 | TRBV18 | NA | TGTGCCAGCTCACCACCGAGTCGTGCCGGGGAGACCCAGTACTTC | CASSPPSRAGETQYF
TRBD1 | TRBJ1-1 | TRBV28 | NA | TGTGCCAGCAGGGGGACAGCCCGGAACACTGAAGCTTTCTTT | CASRGTARNTEAFF
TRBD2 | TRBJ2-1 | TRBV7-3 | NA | TGTGCCAGCAGCTTAGTCTCAATCCGAGAACCGGGACTAGCGGCCAATGAGCAGTTCTTC | CASSLVSIREPGLAANEQFF
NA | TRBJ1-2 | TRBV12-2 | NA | TGTGCAAGTCGCTTAGCGCGTTTTGGCTACACCTTC | CASRLARFGYTF
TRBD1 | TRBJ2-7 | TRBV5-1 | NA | TGCGCCAGCAGCTTAGGACAGGGAGTTACCTACGAGCAGTACTTC | CASSLGQGVTYEQYF
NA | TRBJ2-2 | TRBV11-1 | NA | TGTGCCAGCAGGGGGGCCGGGACCGGGGAGCTGTTTTTT | CASRGAGTGELFF
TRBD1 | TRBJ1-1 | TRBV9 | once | TGTGCCAGCAGCGTAGGTTGGACAGGGAGTACTGAAGCTTTCTTT | CASSVGWTGSTEAFF
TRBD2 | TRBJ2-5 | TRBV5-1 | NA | TGCGCCAGCAGCTTGATAGCGGGGCTCCAAGAGACCCAGTACTTC | CASSLIAGLQETQYF
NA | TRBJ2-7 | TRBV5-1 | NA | TGCGCCAGCAGCTCCCAGCGGAGCTCCTACGAGCAGTACTTC | CASSSQRSSYEQYF
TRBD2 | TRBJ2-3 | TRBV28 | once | TGTGCCAGCAGGGCACCCACTAGCGGGAGGGCCACAGATACGCAGTATTTT | CASRAPTSGRATDTQYF
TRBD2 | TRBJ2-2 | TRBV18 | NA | TGTGCCAGCTCTCAGACTAGCAGCGACACCGGGGAGCTGTTTTTT | CASSQTSSDTGELFF
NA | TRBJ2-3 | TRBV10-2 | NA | TGCGCCAGCAGTTACCCGGGAGATACGCAGTATTTT | CASSYPGDTQYF
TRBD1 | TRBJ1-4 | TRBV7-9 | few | TGTGCCAGCAGCCGTACGACAGGGCTTGGTGAAAAACTGTTTTTT | CASSRTTGLGEKLFF
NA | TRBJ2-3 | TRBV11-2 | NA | TGTGCCAGCAGCTTACAGGTGGCTCCAGTCTACCCGCAGTATTTT | CASSLQVAPVYPQYF
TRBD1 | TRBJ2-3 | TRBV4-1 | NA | TGCGCCAGCAGCCAAGCAGGGGGCGTCTTAGCCGCAGATACGCAGTATTTT | CASSQAGGVLAADTQYF
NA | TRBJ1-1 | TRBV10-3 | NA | TGTGCCATCAGTGCCGTCGTAGACACTGAAGCTTTCTTT | CAISAVVDTEAFF
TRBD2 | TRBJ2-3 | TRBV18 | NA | TGTGCCAGCTCACCACGAGGACTAGCGGCTAGCACAGATACGCAGTATTTT | CASSPRGLAASTDTQYF
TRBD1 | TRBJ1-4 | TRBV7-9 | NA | TGTGCCAGCAGCCTCAGACAGGGGAACGAAAAACTGTTTTTT | CASSLRQGNEKLFF
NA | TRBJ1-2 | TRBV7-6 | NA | TGTGCCAGCAGCTTCACCAACAGGGATCCGTATGGCTACACCTTC | CASSFTNRDPYGYTF
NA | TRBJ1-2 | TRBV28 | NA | TGTGCCAGCAGAAGGGGGGGTGGGGGCTACACCTTC | CASRRGGGGYTF
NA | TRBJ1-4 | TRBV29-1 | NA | TGCAGGCAGGAAATCCTCGAAAAACTGTTTTTT | CRQEILEKLFF
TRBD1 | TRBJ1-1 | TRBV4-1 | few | TGCGCCAGCAGCCAAGGGGACAGGGTGGGCACTGAAGCTTTCTTT | CASSQGDRVGTEAFF
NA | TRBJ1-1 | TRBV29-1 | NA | TGCAGCGTTGTTGCGGGAGACACTGAAGCTTTCTTT | CSVVAGDTEAFF
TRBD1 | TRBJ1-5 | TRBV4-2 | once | TGTGCCAGCAGCCAGGATGGACAGGGAAGGAATCAGCCCCAGCATTTT | CASSQDGQGRNQPQHF
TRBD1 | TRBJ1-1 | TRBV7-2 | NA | TGTGCCAGCAGCCTTCGTCGGACAGGGGGCAACACTGAAGCTTTCTTT | CASSLRRTGGNTEAFF
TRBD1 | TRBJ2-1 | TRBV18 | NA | TGTGCCAGCTCACCGCTACCCGGGACAGGCTACAATGAGCAGTTCTTC | CASSPLPGTGYNEQFF
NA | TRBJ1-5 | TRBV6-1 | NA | TGTGCCAGCAGCCAGGGATCCTTCAATCAGCCCCAGCATTTT | CASSQGSFNQPQHF
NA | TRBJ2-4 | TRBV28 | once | TGTGCCAGCAGATACGCGGATCGGGACATTCAGTACTTC | CASRYADRDIQYF
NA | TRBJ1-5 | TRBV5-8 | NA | TGTGCCAGCAGCTTGCGACGGGGGGTGATTCAGCCCCAGCATTTT | CASSLRRGVIQPQHF
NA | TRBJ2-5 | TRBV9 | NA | TGTGCCAGCAGCGTAGGGGCAGGGCTTTTCTCGTACCAAGAGACCCAGTACTTC | CASSVGAGLFSYQETQYF
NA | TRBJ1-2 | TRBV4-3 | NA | TGCGCCAGCAGCCAAGGGGCTGGCTACACCTTC | CASSQGAGYTF
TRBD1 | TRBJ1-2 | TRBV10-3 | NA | TGTGCCATCAGTGAGTCGCCCGGGACAGGGGCCTATGGCTACACCTTC | CAISESPGTGAYGYTF
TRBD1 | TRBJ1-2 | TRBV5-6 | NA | TGTGCCAGCAGTTACAGGGGAAGTAGGAGCGGCTACACCTTC | CASSYRGSRSGYTF
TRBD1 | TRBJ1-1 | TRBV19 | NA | TGTGCCAGTAGTATTTACAGGGGAGAAGGTGGCACTGAAGCTTTCTTT | CASSIYRGEGGTEAFF
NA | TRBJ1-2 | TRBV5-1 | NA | TGCGCCAGCAGCATTAACAGCGGGGGCTACACCTTC | CASSINSGGYTF
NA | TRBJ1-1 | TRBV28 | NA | TGTGCCAGCAGTCCCCCCAGGGGAAACACTGAAGCTTTCTTT | CASSPPRGNTEAFF
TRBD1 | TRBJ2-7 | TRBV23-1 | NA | TGCGCCAGCAGTCTCACGACAGGGGACCACCACCCCGGCGAGCAGTACTTC | CASSLTTGDHHPGEQYF
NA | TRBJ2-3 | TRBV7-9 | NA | TGTGCCAGCAGCTTAGGATACAGGGTCACAGATACGCAGTATTTT | CASSLGYRVTDTQYF
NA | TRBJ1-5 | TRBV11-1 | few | TGTGCCAGCAGCCTTCAGGGGAATCAGCCCCAGCATTTT | CASSLQGNQPQHF
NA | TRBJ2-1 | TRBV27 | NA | TGTGCCAGCAGTTTATTCGCCCTAGAGGAAGCACGTGAGCAGTTCTTC | CASSLFALEEAREQFF
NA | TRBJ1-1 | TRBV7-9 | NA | TGTGCCAGCAGCTATGAGAGGGTCGACACTGAAGCTTTCTTT | CASSYERVDTEAFF
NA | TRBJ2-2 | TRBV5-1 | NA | TGCGCCAGCAGCTTTAGGTCGAGGGGGTTAGGAACCGGGGAGCTGTTTTTT | CASSFRSRGLGTGELFF
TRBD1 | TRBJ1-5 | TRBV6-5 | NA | TGTGCCAGCAGCGACAGGGGGCAGGATCAGCCCCAGCATTTT | CASSDRGQDQPQHF
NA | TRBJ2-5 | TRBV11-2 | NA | TGTGCCAGCAGCCCGACGACCGGGGGGACCCAGTACTTC | CASSPTTGGTQYF
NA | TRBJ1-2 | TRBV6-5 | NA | TGTGCCAGCAGTTTTGGCGGGGCCAACTATGGCTACACCTTC | CASSFGGANYGYTF
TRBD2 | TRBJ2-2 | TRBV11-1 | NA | TGTGCCAGCAGCTTTTTAGCGGGAACCGGGGAGCTGTTTTTT | CASSFLAGTGELFF
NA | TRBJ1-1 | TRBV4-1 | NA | TGCGCCAGCGGGGCAGGGAAGAACACTGAAGCTTTCTTT | CASGAGKNTEAFF
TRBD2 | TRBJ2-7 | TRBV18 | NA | TGTGCCAGCTCACCATCGGGGGGAGGGCTCTACGAGCAGTACTTC | CASSPSGGGLYEQYF
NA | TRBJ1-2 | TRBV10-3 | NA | TGTGCCATCAGTGAGTCGGAGGGAGGGAGAGATGGCTACACCTTC | CAISESEGGRDGYTF